This is a list of T cell receptor beta chains from one sample in a study of cytomegalovirus exposure and HLA in healthy donors. Sequencing was performed with immunoSEQ multiplex PCR; in TCRdb, only in-frame clones are kept and a portion is missing. The data hold some 170,000 clones, with about 80% observed a single time. Sequencing was done on a sample of PBMCs. These receptors were taken from a man aged 25-40 years in good health and CMV-seronegative. The CDR3 runs from the conserved cysteine through the conserved F or W. A D gene is named only where the DNA matches it firmly. For some rows the clone size is stated as once, few or many, or as a class when expanded; others skip it.

size	V	J	D	CDR3	DNA
-	TRBV11-2	TRBJ2-1	TRBD2	CASSLVPGTSGIGGNEQFF	TGTGCCAGCAGCTTAGTTCCGGGGACTAGCGGCATCGGGGGCAATGAGCAGTTCTTC
few	TRBV4-3	TRBJ1-6	TRBD1	CASSQEGQGYSPLHF	TGCGCCAGCAGCCAAGAAGGACAGGGGTATTCACCCCTCCACTTT
-	TRBV18	TRBJ2-7	TRBD1	CASSLGQGRSGYEQYF	TGTGCCAGCTCGCTCGGACAGGGGCGGTCAGGGTACGAGCAGTACTTC
few	TRBV6-5	TRBJ2-7	-	CASSYGPRYEQYF	TGTGCCAGCAGTTACGGCCCACGTTACGAGCAGTACTTC
-	TRBV7-9	TRBJ2-3	-	CASSLWGRSDTQYF	TGTGCCAGCAGCTTATGGGGGCGATCAGATACGCAGTATTTT
-	TRBV7-2	TRBJ2-7	-	CASSTLVGGSYEQYF	TGTGCCAGCAGCACCCTGGTCGGGGGCTCCTACGAGCAGTACTTC
-	TRBV19	TRBJ1-3	-	CASRREGSRSGNTIYF	TGTGCCAGTAGGAGGGAAGGAAGTCGCTCTGGAAACACCATATATTTT
-	TRBV2	TRBJ2-7	TRBD1	CASSRDRVSEQYF	TGTGCCAGCAGCCGGGACAGGGTTTCCGAGCAGTACTTC
once	TRBV13	TRBJ2-7	TRBD1	CASSQGVYEQYF	TGTGCCAGCAGCCAGGGGGTCTACGAGCAGTACTTC
-	TRBV29-1	TRBJ2-7	TRBD2	CSVEGYGPGGYEQYF	TGCAGCGTTGAAGGGTACGGGCCGGGAGGGTACGAGCAGTACTTC
-	TRBV6-6	TRBJ2-1	-	CASRLLSGSSYNEQFF	TGTGCCAGCAGATTACTCAGTGGGAGCTCCTACAATGAGCAGTTCTTC
-	TRBV11-1	TRBJ1-2	TRBD1	CASSPDRGPYTF	TGTGCCAGCAGCCCAGACAGGGGGCCCTACACCTTC
-	TRBV6-1	TRBJ2-7	TRBD1	CASRDRQGFSYEQYF	TGTGCCAGCAGGGATAGACAGGGGTTCAGCTACGAGCAGTACTTC
-	TRBV6-6	TRBJ1-5	-	CASSYLGWDNDQPQHF	TGTGCCAGCAGTTACCTGGGGTGGGACAACGATCAGCCCCAGCATTTT
-	TRBV5-1	TRBJ2-7	TRBD2	CASSLKDLAGGYEQYF	TGCGCCAGCAGCTTGAAGGACCTAGCGGGGGGTTACGAGCAGTACTTC
-	TRBV7-3	TRBJ1-1	-	CASSPGSNTEAFF	TGTGCCAGCAGCCCAGGGTCTAACACTGAAGCTTTCTTT
-	TRBV28	TRBJ1-2	-	CASSFSSGGKESDGYTF	TGTGCCAGCAGTTTTTCCAGTGGGGGGAAGGAGTCTGATGGCTACACCTTC
-	TRBV15	TRBJ2-1	TRBD2	CATSSGGERGYSYNEQFF	TGTGCCACCAGCAGCGGTGGAGAGCGGGGGTACTCCTACAATGAGCAGTTCTTC
once	TRBV5-1	TRBJ1-6	TRBD1	CASSLGRQGDSPLHF	TGCGCCAGCAGCTTGGGTAGACAGGGGGATTCACCCCTCCACTTT
few	TRBV2	TRBJ2-7	-	CASRNNQKGGDF	TGTGCCAGCAGGAACAATCAGAAGGGCGGGGACTTC
-	TRBV5-1	TRBJ1-1	-	CASSPGPGGTEAFF	TGCGCCAGCAGCCCGGGGCCGGGGGGCACTGAAGCTTTCTTT
few	TRBV5-1	TRBJ2-2	-	CASSLAAGREELFF	TGCGCCAGCAGCTTGGCAGCAGGGCGAGAGGAGCTGTTTTTT
-	TRBV5-1	TRBJ2-2	-	CASSLDPAPSGELFF	TGCGCCAGCAGCTTGGATCCAGCGCCATCCGGGGAGCTGTTTTTT
-	TRBV30	TRBJ1-5	-	CAWSVIGGNQPQHF	TGTGCCTGGAGTGTAATCGGCGGGAATCAGCCCCAGCATTTT
-	TRBV5-4	TRBJ2-1	TRBD2	CASSLAAGGLYNEQFF	TGTGCCAGCAGCTTGGCGGCGGGGGGCCTTTACAATGAGCAGTTCTTC
-	TRBV7-3	TRBJ1-2	-	CASSPSPGVTVRGYTF	TGTGCCAGCAGTCCATCGCCGGGTGTTACCGTACGTGGCTACACCTTC
-	TRBV10-3	TRBJ2-1	TRBD2	CAISGGGVAGYPPRNEQFF	TGTGCCATCAGTGGCGGTGGGGTAGCGGGATACCCGCCGCGGAATGAGCAGTTCTTC
-	TRBV5-1	TRBJ2-5	-	CASSHVQGQETQYF	TGCGCCAGCAGCCACGTACAGGGCCAAGAGACCCAGTACTTC
-	TRBV18	TRBJ1-1	TRBD1	CASSPWTGENTEAFF	TGTGCCAGCTCACCCTGGACAGGGGAGAACACTGAAGCTTTCTTT
once	TRBV4-3	TRBJ1-5	TRBD1	CASSQGTDGNQPQHF	TGCGCCAGCAGCCAGGGGACAGATGGCAATCAGCCCCAGCATTTT
-	TRBV5-6	TRBJ2-7	-	CASSGSPSEQYF	TGTGCCAGCAGCGGGAGCCCCTCCGAGCAGTACTTC
-	TRBV10-3	TRBJ1-4	-	CAISGGDRPTEKLFF	TGTGCCATCAGTGGCGGTGACAGGCCGACTGAAAAACTGTTTTTT
-	TRBV15	TRBJ1-3	-	CATSRDPGQGAGTGNTIYF	TGTGCCACCAGCAGAGATCCCGGTCAGGGTGCAGGGACTGGAAACACCATATATTTT
-	TRBV7-6	TRBJ2-7	-	CASSLEGYSYEQYF	TGTGCCAGCAGCTTAGAGGGGTATTCCTACGAGCAGTACTTC
-	TRBV10-3	TRBJ2-5	-	CAISGEGAQYF	TGTGCCATCAGTGGGGAAGGGGCCCAGTACTTC
-	TRBV30	TRBJ1-5	-	CAWSVPPLIGHQNQPQHF	TGTGCCTGGAGTGTACCCCCGCTCATTGGACACCAAAATCAGCCCCAGCATTTT
-	TRBV30	TRBJ1-5	-	CAWSLSGGIPQPQHF	TGTGCCTGGAGCCTTTCGGGCGGGATCCCGCAGCCCCAGCATTTT
-	TRBV30	TRBJ2-5	TRBD2	CAWSRPAGLSETQYF	TGTGCCTGGAGTCGTCCAGCGGGGCTATCAGAGACCCAGTACTTC
-	TRBV25-1	TRBJ2-5	TRBD2	CASSLIAGAPAETQYF	TGTGCCAGCAGTCTAATAGCGGGAGCCCCCGCTGAGACCCAGTACTTC
-	TRBV30	TRBJ2-3	-	CAWSARDFLTDTQYF	TGTGCCTGGAGTGCAAGGGACTTCTTGACAGATACGCAGTATTTT
-	TRBV2	TRBJ1-4	-	CASSTRSGEKLFF	TGTGCCAGCAGTACCAGATCAGGGGAAAAACTGTTTTTT
-	TRBV5-6	TRBJ1-1	-	CASSFGRSEAFF	TGTGCCAGCAGCTTTGGGAGGAGTGAAGCTTTCTTT
-	TRBV9	TRBJ2-1	-	CASSVIGERDEQFF	TGTGCCAGCAGCGTAATCGGGGAGAGAGATGAGCAGTTCTTC
-	TRBV15	TRBJ1-1	-	CATSIPSVTEAFF	TGTGCCACCAGCATCCCCTCCGTCACTGAAGCTTTCTTT